This TCR beta chain is drawn from a study of memory CD8 T cells in hepatitis C reinfection. Across the whole study: A positive HCV RNA test after two negatives ≥60 days apart defined reinfection.

This CDR3 contains 15 residues. Trimming took 5 bases from V and 2 from J; bases not matched to a gene: 5. Germline CDR1 reads MGHRA; CDR2 reads YSYEKL. Assay used: immunoSEQ multiplex PCR; TCRdb lists only in-frame clones, some missing. The sample has some 40,000 clones; roughly 90% are singletons. Time point meaning: peak reinfection, 3 to 8 weeks after reinfection detection. Sorted cells were sequenced directly ex vivo without any in vitro expansion. People who inject drugs from Montreal's HEPCO study were the donors. Two donors provided sorted CD3+ CD8+ CD45RO- naive CD8 T cells at all three reinfection time points.

V and J are TRBV4-1 and TRBJ2-7, with 11 bases matching TRBD2. This clonotype was obtained from a man aged 18-30 years with hepatitis C virus infection. The sample taken for sequencing was naive CD8+ T cells sorted from blood. For the CDR3, the DNA is TGCGCCAGCAGCTTTGGGACTAGCGGAACCTACGAGCAGTACTTC. This encodes CASSFGTSGTYEQYF.